These T cell receptor beta chains were read from a single sample in a study of blood T cells in healthy people across ages. TCRdb reprocessed the 5' RACE reads via MiXCR and lists one record per CDR3 protein. Of under 700,000 distinct CDR3 sequences listed, less than 25% were seen once; the top ten hold approximately 10%. These same data were also listed under a study on T cells of mothers and their children.

Sample: blood. Receptors originate from a boy younger than 18 in good health. Both conserved end residues are part of each CDR3. D genes are given only for firm matches. Not all rows give a size; the values are once, few, many and, for expanded clones, a class.

abundance | d_gene | j_gene | v_gene | len | CDR3aa | CDR3nt
- | TRBD2 | TRBJ2-1 | TRBV24-1 | 14 | CATSGGLAWNEQFF | TGTGCCACCAGTGGTGGACTAGCTTGGAATGAGCAGTTCTTC
few | TRBD1 | TRBJ2-1 | TRBV4-1 | 14 | CASSQGTGVGEQFF | TGCGCCAGCAGCCAGGGGACAGGGGTCGGGGAGCAGTTCTTC
few | - | TRBJ2-7 | TRBV28 | 12 | CASSFPAYEQYF | TGTGCCAGCAGTTTCCCTGCCTACGAGCAGTACTTC
- | TRBD2 | TRBJ2-1 | TRBV20-1 | 15 | CSARMPERDYNEQFF | TGCAGTGCTAGAATGCCCGAGCGGGACTACAATGAGCAGTTCTTC
- | - | TRBJ1-1 | TRBV7-2 | 16 | CASSPGLLSGNTEAFF | TGTGCCAGCAGCCCAGGGCTTCTCAGCGGGAACACTGAAGCTTTCTTT
- | - | TRBJ2-1 | TRBV20-1 | 14 | CSARGGNSYNEQFF | TGCAGTGCTAGAGGCGGAAACTCCTACAATGAGCAGTTCTTC
- | TRBD1 | TRBJ1-4 | TRBV6-5 | 15 | CASSWTGGVNEKLFF | TGTGCCAGCAGTTGGACAGGGGGGGTAAATGAAAAACTGTTTTTT
few | - | TRBJ2-3 | TRBV27 | 14 | CASGKGPEKDTQYF | TGTGCCAGCGGAAAAGGACCCGAGAAGGATACGCAGTATTTT
few | TRBD1 | TRBJ2-7 | TRBV7-2 | 14 | CASRQDRMTYEQYF | TGTGCCAGCAGGCAGGACAGGATGACCTACGAGCAGTACTTC
- | - | TRBJ1-1 | TRBV29-1 | 12 | CSADRVATEAFF | TGCAGCGCTGATCGGGTAGCCACTGAAGCTTTCTTT
- | - | TRBJ2-1 | TRBV29-1 | 13 | CSVEPAGYNEQFF | TGCAGCGTTGAACCGGCAGGGTACAATGAGCAGTTCTTC
few | - | TRBJ1-6 | TRBV27 | 16 | CASSFGGGSYNSPLHF | TGTGCCAGCAGTTTCGGGGGGGGTTCCTATAATTCACCCCTCCACTTT
- | - | TRBJ2-7 | TRBV29-1 | 12 | CSVRPESYEQYF | TGCAGCGTTAGACCAGAATCCTACGAGCAGTACTTC
- | TRBD2 | TRBJ2-7 | TRBV7-9 | 15 | CAAGLAGGSIYEQYF | TGTGCCGCGGGACTAGCGGGAGGGTCGATTTACGAGCAGTACTTC
few | TRBD1 | TRBJ2-1 | TRBV24-1 | 16 | CATSDRTGGGYNEQFF | TGTGCCACCAGTGATCGGACAGGGGGGGGGTACAATGAGCAGTTCTTC
- | TRBD2 | TRBJ2-3 | TRBV16 | 13 | CASGSGNTDTQYF | TGTGCCAGCGGGAGCGGGAATACAGATACGCAGTATTTT
- | - | TRBJ2-1 | TRBV28 | 17 | CASSFLRGDSSYNEQFF | TGTGCCAGCAGTTTTCTCAGGGGGGACAGCTCCTACAATGAGCAGTTCTTC
many | - | TRBJ2-7 | TRBV7-9 | 13 | CASSRGGSSEQYF | TGTGCCAGCAGCCGCGGCGGATCCAGCGAGCAGTACTTC
- | TRBD2 | TRBJ2-2 | TRBV4-3 | 19 | CASSQDAVAGGPRTGELFF | TGCGCCAGCAGCCAAGATGCGGTAGCGGGAGGGCCGCGCACCGGGGAGCTGTTTTTT
- | - | TRBJ1-2 | TRBV19 | 15 | CASSTPGAANYGYTF | TGTGCCAGTAGTACCCCGGGAGCGGCTAACTATGGCTACACCTTC
few | TRBD2 | TRBJ2-3 | TRBV6-4 | 15 | CASKTTSGSADTQYF | TGTGCCAGCAAGACGACTAGCGGGAGCGCAGATACGCAGTATTTT
- | TRBD1 | TRBJ1-1 | TRBV15 | 16 | CATSTRDRGLNTEAFF | TGTGCCACCAGCACCCGGGACAGGGGGTTGAACACTGAAGCTTTCTTT
few | - | TRBJ1-1 | TRBV29-1 | 14 | CSVDLEGVGDSAFF | TGCAGCGTTGATTTGGAAGGGGTGGGGGACTCAGCTTTCTTT
- | - | TRBJ2-5 | TRBV10-3 | 13 | CAISAPGEETQYF | TGTGCCATCAGTGCCCCAGGGGAAGAGACCCAGTACTTC
- | TRBD2 | TRBJ2-1 | TRBV7-3 | 15 | CASSRQVAGVDEQFF | TGTGCCAGCAGCCGTCAAGTAGCGGGAGTGGATGAGCAGTTCTTC
- | - | TRBJ2-3 | TRBV11-2 | 15 | CASRPPFRGTDTQYF | TGTGCCAGCAGACCTCCCTTTCGAGGGACAGATACGCAGTATTTT
few | - | TRBJ2-7 | TRBV7-2 | 16 | CASSLVEGEGNYEQYF | TGTGCCAGCAGCTTAGTTGAGGGGGAGGGAAACTACGAGCAGTACTTC
- | TRBD1 | TRBJ1-2 | TRBV20-1 | 13 | CSARGQTIYGYTF | TGCAGTGCTAGGGGACAGACCATTTATGGCTACACCTTC
few | - | TRBJ2-3 | TRBV18 | 14 | CASSPGGNTDTQYF | TGTGCCAGCTCACCAGGGGGGAACACAGATACGCAGTATTTT
few | TRBD1 | TRBJ1-5 | TRBV12-3/TRBV12-4 | 14 | CASSYGQGRQPQHF | TGTGCCAGCAGTTATGGACAGGGCCGACAGCCCCAGCATTTT
- | - | TRBJ1-5 | TRBV24-1 | 14 | CATSDLNSNQPQHF | TGTGCCACCAGTGATTTGAACTCGAATCAGCCCCAGCATTTT
- | - | TRBJ1-5 | TRBV12-3/TRBV12-4 | 14 | CASGPTRGNQPQHF | TGTGCCAGCGGACCTACTAGGGGCAATCAGCCCCAGCATTTT
few | - | TRBJ2-7 | TRBV9 | 15 | CASSPRGSTGTEQYF | TGTGCCAGCAGCCCCCGCGGTTCTACCGGCACCGAGCAGTACTTC
- | - | TRBJ1-3 | TRBV6-5 | 20 | CASSYSRRLQVEDSGNTIYF | TGTGCCAGCAGTTACTCGAGACGACTGCAGGTTGAAGACTCTGGAAACACCATATATTTT
- | TRBD1 | TRBJ1-5 | TRBV18 | 16 | CASSPRDRVSRQPQHF | TGTGCCAGCTCACCGCGGGACAGGGTCTCTAGGCAGCCCCAGCATTTT
many | - | TRBJ1-6 | TRBV11-2 | 15 | CASSLAGAGNSPLHF | TGTGCCAGCAGCTTAGCCGGGGCGGGGAATTCACCCCTCCACTTT
few | TRBD2 | TRBJ2-1 | TRBV19 | 20 | CASSSPTGMTSGRPYNEQFF | TGTGCCAGTAGTTCCCCGACAGGGATGACTAGCGGGAGGCCTTACAATGAGCAGTTCTTC
- | TRBD1 | TRBJ1-2 | TRBV4-2 | 17 | CASSLPGTGEPNYGYTF | TGTGCCAGCAGCCTTCCCGGGACAGGGGAGCCTAACTATGGCTACACCTTC
- | - | TRBJ2-3 | TRBV4-2 | 16 | CASSLPLGSGSDTQYF | TGTGCCAGCAGCCTCCCCTTAGGTAGCGGCTCCGATACGCAGTATTTT
- | - | TRBJ2-3 | TRBV20-1 | 14 | CSAAGRTSTDTQYF | TGCAGTGCTGCGGGGCGGACCTCCACAGATACGCAGTATTTT
- | TRBD1 | TRBJ2-5 | TRBV5-5 | 16 | CASSLGWAGGRETQYF | TGTGCCAGCAGCTTGGGTTGGGCAGGGGGCCGAGAGACCCAGTACTTC
few | - | TRBJ2-3 | TRBV7-9 | 19 | CASSLPRGARYGSTDTQYF | TGTGCCAGCAGCTTACCGAGGGGCGCTAGATATGGGAGCACAGATACGCAGTATTTT
- | - | TRBJ2-3 | TRBV24-1 | 13 | CATSDLPTDTQYF | TGTGCCACCAGTGATTTGCCCACAGATACGCAGTATTTT
- | TRBD1 | TRBJ2-1 | TRBV2 | 14 | CASSKDRGLDEQFF | TGTGCCAGCAGTAAGGACAGGGGGTTGGATGAGCAGTTCTTC
- | - | TRBJ2-3 | TRBV6-4 | 15 | CASSGSGEGTDTQYF | TGTGCCAGCAGTGGCTCGGGAGAGGGCACAGATACGCAGTATTTT
- | - | TRBJ2-1 | TRBV29-1 | 10 | CSGRENEQFF | TGCAGCGGAAGAGAGAATGAGCAGTTCTTC
- | - | TRBJ1-6 | TRBV20-1 | 12 | CSAGEYNSPLHF | TGCAGTGCTGGGGAATATAATTCACCCCTCCACTTT
- | - | TRBJ2-1 | TRBV10-3 | 18 | CAISEPLRGSSSYNEQFF | TGTGCCATCAGTGAACCCCTTCGGGGCTCTTCGAGCTACAATGAGCAGTTCTTC
- | - | TRBJ2-1 | TRBV5-6 | 17 | CASSSRGGGSSYNEQFF | TGTGCCAGCAGCTCCCGCGGTGGAGGGAGCTCCTACAATGAGCAGTTCTTC
- | - | TRBJ2-1 | TRBV29-1 | 18 | CSVTWRDVSQRTYNEQFF | TGCAGCGTAACCTGGCGGGACGTTTCCCAACGAACCTACAATGAGCAGTTCTTC
- | - | TRBJ1-2 | TRBV21-1 | 16 | CASSSPKGRFPHAYTF | TGTGCCAGCAGCAGCCCTAAGGGACGCTTCCCTCACGCCTACACCTTC
few | TRBD2 | TRBJ2-5 | TRBV30 | 13 | CARAGGLQETQYF | TGTGCCCGAGCGGGGGGGCTTCAAGAGACCCAGTACTTC
few | TRBD2 | TRBJ2-7 | TRBV7-2 | 14 | CASSSRTRSYEQYF | TGCGCCAGCAGCTCCCGGACTAGATCCTACGAGCAGTACTTC
few | - | TRBJ1-4 | TRBV6-2/TRBV6-3 | 17 | CASSYSGHREEDEKLFF | TGTGCCAGCAGTTACTCGGGACACAGGGAAGAGGATGAAAAACTGTTTTTT
few | - | TRBJ1-4 | TRBV6-1 | 13 | CASKPGTNEKLFF | TGTGCCAGCAAGCCGGGAACTAATGAAAAACTGTTTTTT
- | TRBD2 | TRBJ2-5 | TRBV7-2 | 14 | CASSVGLAVETQYF | TGTGCCAGCAGCGTGGGACTAGCGGTGGAGACCCAGTACTTC
- | - | TRBJ2-3 | TRBV5-1 | 15 | CASIPGFSSTDTQYF | TGCGCCAGCATCCCCGGATTCTCTAGCACAGATACGCAGTATTTT